These T cell receptor beta chains were read from a single sample in a study of cytomegalovirus exposure and HLA in healthy donors. Profiled with immunoSEQ multiplex PCR; TCRdb holds only in-frame clones, not every one. The repertoire consists of approximately 170,000 clones, with about 65% occurring once and the leading ten covering 4.5%. Material: PBMCs. The receptors come from a young woman in good health and CMV-seropositive. Both conserved end residues are part of each CDR3. The D gene is left open where the match is weak. Some rows mark clone size as missing; the rest say once, few, many or name a class of expanded clone.

D	V	J	size	DNA	CDR3
NA	TRBV6-5	TRBJ1-5	NA	TGTGCCAGCAGTTCAGGGCATAGCAATCAGCCCCAGCATTTT	CASSSGHSNQPQHF
TRBD1	TRBV5-1	TRBJ2-2	NA	TGCGCCAGCAGCTTGGCCGTGACAGGGCCCACCGGGGAGCTGTTTTTT	CASSLAVTGPTGELFF
TRBD2	TRBV27	TRBJ2-7	few	TGTGCCAGCAGTGGGGGTAGCGGGAGGGAATCCTACGAGCAGTACTTC	CASSGGSGRESYEQYF
TRBD2	TRBV29-1	TRBJ2-2	few	TGCAGCGTTGATGCGGGAGCGGGCACCGGGGAGCTGTTTTTT	CSVDAGAGTGELFF
NA	TRBV28	TRBJ1-1	many	TGTGCCAGCAGACAAGCGAGATTGAACACTGAAGCTTTCTTT	CASRQARLNTEAFF
TRBD2	TRBV27	TRBJ2-3	NA	TGTGCCAGCAGTTCCCCAGCGGGGTCGGGGAATACGCAGTATTTT	CASSSPAGSGNTQYF
NA	TRBV30	TRBJ2-5	once	TGTGCCTGGAGCGGGGGGCGGGGGACCCAGTACTTC	CAWSGGRGTQYF
TRBD1	TRBV6-4	TRBJ1-4	few	TGTGCCAGCAGTGAGGCCCCCGGGACAGCTAATGAAAAACTGTTTTTT	CASSEAPGTANEKLFF
TRBD2	TRBV9	TRBJ2-3	NA	TGTGCCAGCAGCGTAGAAGTAGGACTAGCGGGAGGAAAAACAGATACGCAGTATTTT	CASSVEVGLAGGKTDTQYF
NA	TRBV7-2	TRBJ2-7	NA	TGTGCCAGCAGCTTAATAGTTGGCGAGCAGTACTTC	CASSLIVGEQYF
TRBD2	TRBV14	TRBJ2-1	NA	TGTGCCAGCAGCCAAGGGGGAGGGAAGCAGTTCTTC	CASSQGGGKQFF
TRBD1	TRBV7-9	TRBJ2-2	NA	TGTGCCAGCAGCTTAGACAGGGGGCCCGGGGAGCTGTTTTTT	CASSLDRGPGELFF
NA	TRBV9	TRBJ1-3	NA	TGTGCCAGCAGCACCCGTCGGGCTGGAAACACCATATATTTT	CASSTRRAGNTIYF
TRBD1	TRBV11-1	TRBJ1-6	few	TGTGCCAGCAGCCGGGACAGGGGGGATTCACCCCTCCACTTT	CASSRDRGDSPLHF
NA	TRBV7-6	TRBJ2-7	few	TGTGCCAGCAGTTTAGGGGCTAACTACGAGCAGTACTTC	CASSLGANYEQYF
NA	TRBV13	TRBJ1-2	NA	TGTGCCAGCAGCTTAGAACAGGGCTGGCTCGGCTATGGCTACACCTTC	CASSLEQGWLGYGYTF
TRBD1	TRBV5-1	TRBJ1-1	NA	TGCGCCAGCCAGGGACAGGTCATGAACACTGAAGCTTTCTTT	CASQGQVMNTEAFF
NA	TRBV27	TRBJ1-5	NA	TGTGCCAGCAGTTCGCGGCGCAGTTACAATCAGCCCCAGCATTTT	CASSSRRSYNQPQHF
TRBD2	TRBV27	TRBJ2-7	NA	TGTGCCAGCAGTTTATTAGCGGGGGGACCGGGTGAGCAGTACTTC	CASSLLAGGPGEQYF
NA	TRBV28	TRBJ2-7	once	TGTGCCAGCAGTTTACCGGGGAAGCACTACGAGCAGTACTTC	CASSLPGKHYEQYF
TRBD1	TRBV6-1	TRBJ2-2	NA	TGTGCCAGCATCAAGGGGGCTGATAACACCGGGGAGCTGTTTTTT	CASIKGADNTGELFF
NA	TRBV27	TRBJ1-4	few	TGTGCCAGCAGTTTGACTGGGAGCATCCCAGGACGCGGTGAAAAACTGTTTTTT	CASSLTGSIPGRGEKLFF
NA	TRBV9	TRBJ2-5	NA	TGTGCCAGCAGCGTAAACGCGGGATTACGCGAGACCCAGTACTTC	CASSVNAGLRETQYF
TRBD2	TRBV7-6	TRBJ2-5	NA	TGTGCCAGCAGCTTAGCGGCTAGCGGGGGCCTCGGTACCCAGTACTTC	CASSLAASGGLGTQYF
NA	TRBV5-1	TRBJ2-7	NA	TGCGCCAGCAGCCCCGGACAGATCGCCACCTACGAGCAGTACTTC	CASSPGQIATYEQYF
TRBD1	TRBV4-1	TRBJ2-7	once	TGCGCCAGCAGCCCCGGGACAGGGAGAGGGTACGAGCAGTACTTC	CASSPGTGRGYEQYF
NA	TRBV27	TRBJ2-6	NA	TGTGCCAGCAGCTATCTTCTTTCCGGGGCCAACGTCCTGACTTTC	CASSYLLSGANVLTF
NA	TRBV6-5	TRBJ1-4	NA	TGTGCCAGCAGTTATCGGACAGAAGTTGAAAAACTGTTTTTT	CASSYRTEVEKLFF
TRBD1	TRBV7-9	TRBJ1-1	once	TGTGCCAGCAGCCAACAGGGGGTGAAGACTGAAGCTTTCTTT	CASSQQGVKTEAFF
NA	TRBV7-9	TRBJ1-6	NA	TGTGCCAGCAGTCCCCTGAGCTCCTATAATTCACCCCTCCACTTT	CASSPLSSYNSPLHF
TRBD1	TRBV28	TRBJ2-7	NA	TGTGCCAGCGGCCGACAGGGGGGAAGGTACGAGCAGTACTTC	CASGRQGGRYEQYF
TRBD1	TRBV6-6	TRBJ2-7	NA	TGTGCCAGCAGCCCGGGACAGGGGAGGTACGAGCAGTACTTC	CASSPGQGRYEQYF
TRBD1	TRBV25-1	TRBJ1-4	NA	TGTGCCAGCAGTGATAGGGACAGCCTGAATGAAAAACTGTTTTTT	CASSDRDSLNEKLFF
NA	TRBV6-1	TRBJ1-1	NA	TGTGCCAGCCTCCGGGGGGGCGCGACTGAAGCTTTCTTT	CASLRGGATEAFF
TRBD1	TRBV19	TRBJ2-1	NA	TGTGCCAGTAATCCCGGGACAGGGTTTTACAATGAGCAGTTCTTC	CASNPGTGFYNEQFF
TRBD2	TRBV2	TRBJ2-7	NA	TGTGCCAGCAGTGAAGCTAGACTAGCGGGAAGTGCCGAGCAGTACTTC	CASSEARLAGSAEQYF
TRBD1	TRBV27	TRBJ1-1	NA	TGTGCCAGCAGTTCCCCCGGGACAGTTAAAGCTTTCTTT	CASSSPGTVKAFF
NA	TRBV7-2	TRBJ2-2	NA	TGTGCCAGCAGCTTAGGGAGAGGGGGAGGGAGGCCTACCGGGGAGCTGTTTTTT	CASSLGRGGGRPTGELFF
NA	TRBV13	TRBJ2-1	few	TGTGCCAGCAGCTCAACAGGGACCCACTACAATGAGCAGTTCTTC	CASSSTGTHYNEQFF
TRBD1	TRBV5-4	TRBJ1-4	NA	TGTGCCAGCAGCTTGGGACAGGGGGGGAGTGAAAAACTGTTTTTT	CASSLGQGGSEKLFF
NA	TRBV27	TRBJ2-7	NA	TGTGCCAGTCGTACAGGGCACTCCTACGAGCAGTACTTC	CASRTGHSYEQYF
TRBD1	TRBV4-1	TRBJ1-1	NA	TGCGCCAGCAGCCAAGTGGGCTTGGCAGGGGGACCGCGAGCTTTCTTT	CASSQVGLAGGPRAFF
TRBD2	TRBV30	TRBJ2-3	NA	TGTGCCTGGAGTGAACTAGCGGGATCAACAGATACGCAGTATTTT	CAWSELAGSTDTQYF
NA	TRBV10-1	TRBJ2-7	few	TGCGCCAGCAGTGAGGCGTACGGGACTCCAAGCTACGAGCAGTACTTC	CASSEAYGTPSYEQYF
TRBD2	TRBV7-7	TRBJ2-2	once	TGTGCTAGCAGCCTAAACCTGGGACTAGCTAGTTCCGGGGAGCTGTTTTTT	CASSLNLGLASSGELFF
NA	TRBV5-1	TRBJ2-7	NA	TGCGCCAGCAGCTTGGATGGGACACAGAACGAGCAGTACTTC	CASSLDGTQNEQYF
NA	TRBV18	TRBJ2-5	NA	TGTGCCAGCTCACCAGTGGGTTTGTCAGGGGCCAAGACCCAGTACTTC	CASSPVGLSGAKTQYF
TRBD1	TRBV30	TRBJ1-1	NA	TGTGCCTGGCTCTCCGGGACAGGGAACACTGAAGCTTTCTTT	CAWLSGTGNTEAFF
NA	TRBV7-8	TRBJ2-7	NA	TGTGCCAGCAGCTTAGGTGAAGCCGAGCAGTACTTC	CASSLGEAEQYF
TRBD1	TRBV28	TRBJ1-2	NA	TGTGCCAGCAGTTTCCCGACAGGGGATTTTGCTTTCGGCTATGGCTACACCTTC	CASSFPTGDFAFGYGYTF
TRBD1	TRBV27	TRBJ1-5	NA	TGTGCCAGCAGATCGACAGGGGGCAATCAGCCCCAGCATTTT	CASRSTGGNQPQHF